A single sample is the source of the 6 T cell receptor beta chains below, sequenced in a study of T cells in Graves' hyperthyroidism and ophthalmopathy. Amplified TCR beta CDR3 regions derived from RNA transcripts. When the TCR CDR3 underwent first-round RT-PCR, the HTBI primer set was used. TCRdb fed the multiplex PCR reads into MiXCR, producing one record per CDR3 protein. The sample shows some 360,000 distinct CDR3 sequences, 15% to 20% of them seen only once. The source material was blood. The receptors were sampled from a woman between 35 and 50 years old with Graves' ophthalmopathy.

This clonotype was counted ten times or more. As DNA, the CDR3 is TGCAGCGTTGCTAGCGGGACCGGGGAGCTGTTTTTT. Protein: CSVASGTGELFF. The chain uses TRBV29-1 and TRBJ2-2; 8 bases fit TRBD2. Looked up from germline, CDR1 is SQVTM and CDR2 is ANQGSEA. V was clipped by 4 bases and J by 5 bases; unmatched bases: 0. The CDR3 runs 12 residues.

Details on this clonotype: At one end the junction does not follow the germline gene, possibly because of a read error. The V and J genes are TRBV20-1 and TRBJ2-7; weak D call: TRBD1 (5 bases). CDR1 is DFQATT, CDR2 SNEGSKA, per germline (reference sequence). The CDR3 is 14 residues long. Here the CDR3 DNA reads TGCAGTTCTAGACCCAACAGGTTCCCCTACGAGCAGTACTTC. Translated: CSSRPNRFPYEQYF.

The chain joins TRBV6-1 to TRBJ1-2; perhaps TRBD1 as D (5 bases). V gave up 7 bases and J gave up 4 bases, with 16 bases separating them. Germline loops: CDR1 MNHNS, CDR2 SASEGT. The CDR3 spans 14 residues. CDR3 sequence reads: CASMWIGVGYGYTF. The DNA of the CDR3 is TGTGCCAGCATGTGGATAGGGGTGGGCTATGGCTACACCTTC.

The table lists this clonotype with many counts. The V gene is TRBV10-2, the J gene TRBJ1-1, with D unresolved. The germline V gene has CDR1 WSHSY and CDR2 SAAADI. V was shortened by 3 bases and J by 1 base, with 6 bases between the two germline ends. This CDR3 region has 13 residues. CDR3 protein: CASSEARNTEAFF. The DNA of the CDR3 is TGCGCCAGCAGTGAAGCCAGGAACACTGAAGCTTTCTTT.

This clonotype appeared many times. A much larger clone differs by one base, so this may be a read error. This sequence joins TRBV19 and TRBJ1-1; possible D gene TRBD1, 6 bases. CDR3 size: 15 residues. CDR1 LNHDA and CDR2 SQIVND come from the germline V gene (reference sequence). The CDR3 DNA is TGTGCCAGTAGTATCCGGGGACAAGGTGACACTGAAGCTCTCTTT. It codes for CASSIRGQGDTEALF.

The sample holds many counts of this clonotype. Sequence at one end of the junction differs from germline and may be a read error. V gene TRBV5-1 combines with J gene TRBJ2-3, with no clear D. The germline gives CDR1 SGHRS, CDR2 YFSETQ. This CDR3 spans 13 amino acids. The CDR3 protein is CASSLVATDTQYF. The CDR3 DNA follows: TGCGCCAGCAGCTTGGTGGCCACAGATACGCAGTATTTC.